Below, 5 T cell receptor beta chains from the same sample are listed, as sequenced in a study of technical replicates of blood from a handful of donors. Libraries were prepared by immunoSEQ multiplex PCR; TCRdb keeps only in-frame clonotypes and omits some of them. The sample has approximately 12,000 clones; about 94% are singletons. Specimen: PBMCs. The receptors derive from a human donor in good health.

This rearrangement joins TRBV29-1 to TRBJ2-7, with D possibly TRBD2 on 5 matching bases. Trimming removed 7 bases at V and 4 bases at J, with 11 bases between. CDR3 length: 11 amino acids. In germline, CDR1 is SQVTM, CDR2 ANQGSEA. CDR3 nucleotides: TGCAGCGCCTCGAGGGCGTACGAGCAGTACTTC. This codes for CSASRAYEQYF.

The rearrangement joins TRBV28 to TRBJ2-2; TRBD1 aligns across 7 bases. V was clipped by 5 bases and J by 5 bases; unmatched bases: 8. Germline loops: CDR1 MDHEN, CDR2 SYDVKM. The CDR3 totals 15 residues. DNA for the CDR3: TGTGCCAGCAGTCCGACAGGGAAGAGGACCGGGGAGCTGTTTTTT. Its protein product is CASSPTGKRTGELFF.

A single count supports this clone. The V and J genes are TRBV27 and TRBJ2-1; 14 nucleotides match TRBD2. The CDR3 runs to 17 residues. Germline-derived CDR1 and CDR2 are MNHEY and SMNVEV (reference sequence). V lost 1 base, J lost 9 bases, and 8 bases stayed unmatched. DNA of the CDR3: TGTGCCAGCAGTTTATTAAAGGGGACTAGCGGGAGTGGTGAGCAGTTCTTC. This codes for CASSLLKGTSGSGEQFF.

The chain has TRBV2 and TRBJ1-4, with D hard to call. V lost 7 bases and J lost 4, with 4 bases in between. Germline-derived CDR1 and CDR2 are SNHLY and FYNNEI. The CDR3 runs to 11 residues. The CDR3 DNA sequence: TGTGCCAGCACCAGTAATGAAAAACTGTTTTTT. This encodes CASTSNEKLFF.

The V and J genes are TRBV19 and TRBJ2-5; TRBD2 aligns across 12 bases. Germline CDR1 and CDR2: LNHDA and SQIVND (reference sequence). The CDR3 is 15 amino acids. The J segment lost 1 base and the V segment lost 11 bases, leaving 8 bases of the junction unmatched. The CDR3 region has the DNA TGTGCCTCAAATCGGGGACTAGCGGGCCAAGAGACCCAGTACTTC. Its protein is CASNRGLAGQETQYF.